This entry concerns a single T cell receptor beta chain. Its specificity is unknown. The table came from immunoSEQ multiplex PCR; TCRdb's copy has only in-frame clones and leaves some out. The data hold around 66,000 clones, with around 74% observed a single time. This entry is derived from a study of T cell responses to AZD1222 COVID-19 vaccine. Study results and limitations: When two AZD1222 doses had been given, Spike-specific TCR breadth and depth rose. Nearly half of the spike-specific TCRs reportedly recognize variant regions that carry no mutations. With dominance at 160-218 and 743-854, vaccine-associated CD4 TCRs spanned spike. The donor cohort was predominantly white British with a female majority, and clonal diversity may have been underestimated.

The CDR3 has 18 amino acids. Germline CDR1 is MNHEY and CDR2 is SMNVEV (reference sequence). V gave up 6 bases and J gave up 0 bases; unmatched junction bases: 13. Sequencing used peripheral blood, obtained on day 0 of MenACWY control vaccination. The rearrangement uses TRBV27 and TRBJ1-5; 8 bases are shared with TRBD1. This TCR was recovered from an adult in good health. In nucleotides, the CDR3 is TGTGCCAGCAGCCCCGGGACAGGTCGTCTCCTTAGCAATCAGCCCCAGCATTTT. This codes for CASSPGTGRLLSNQPQHF.